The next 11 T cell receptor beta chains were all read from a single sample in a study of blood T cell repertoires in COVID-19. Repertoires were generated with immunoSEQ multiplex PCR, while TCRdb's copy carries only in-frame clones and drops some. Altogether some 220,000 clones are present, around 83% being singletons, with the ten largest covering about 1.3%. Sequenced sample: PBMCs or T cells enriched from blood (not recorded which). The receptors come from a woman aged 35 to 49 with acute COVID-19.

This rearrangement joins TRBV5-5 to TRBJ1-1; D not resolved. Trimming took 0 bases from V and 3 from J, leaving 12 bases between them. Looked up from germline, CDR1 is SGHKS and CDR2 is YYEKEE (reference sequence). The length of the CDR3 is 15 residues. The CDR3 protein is CASSLGGSGDTEAFF. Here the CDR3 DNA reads TGTGCCAGCAGCTTGGGAGGTTCCGGAGACACTGAAGCTTTCTTT. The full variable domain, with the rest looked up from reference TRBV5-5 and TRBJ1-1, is DAGVTQSPTHLIKTRGQQVTLRCSPISGHKSVSWYQQVLGQGPQFIFQYYEKEERGRGNFPDRFSARQFPNYSSELNVNALLLGDSALYLCASSLGGSGDTEAFFGQGTRLTVV.

This chain's CDR3 is CSVGTGAVEQYF. For the CDR3, the DNA is TGCAGCGTGGGGACAGGGGCCGTTGAGCAGTACTTC. The rearrangement joins TRBV29-1 to TRBJ2-7; 10 bases fit TRBD1. The V gene's germline CDR1 is SQVTM and CDR2 ANQGSEA. Trimming cost V 6 bases and J 7 bases; bases outside gene matches: 6. This CDR3 spans 12 amino acids.

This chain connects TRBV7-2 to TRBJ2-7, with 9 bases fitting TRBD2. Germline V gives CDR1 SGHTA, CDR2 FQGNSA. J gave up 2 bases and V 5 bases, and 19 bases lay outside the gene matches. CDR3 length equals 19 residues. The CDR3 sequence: CASSLPRSRTSDNPYEQYF. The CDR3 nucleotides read TGTGCCAGCAGCCTTCCCCGATCGAGGACTAGCGACAACCCCTACGAGCAGTACTTC.

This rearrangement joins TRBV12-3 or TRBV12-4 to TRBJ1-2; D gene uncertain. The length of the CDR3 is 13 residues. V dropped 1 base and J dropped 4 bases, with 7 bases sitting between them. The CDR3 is CASSLGWSYGYTF. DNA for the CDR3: TGTGCCAGCAGTTTAGGTTGGAGCTATGGCTACACCTTC.

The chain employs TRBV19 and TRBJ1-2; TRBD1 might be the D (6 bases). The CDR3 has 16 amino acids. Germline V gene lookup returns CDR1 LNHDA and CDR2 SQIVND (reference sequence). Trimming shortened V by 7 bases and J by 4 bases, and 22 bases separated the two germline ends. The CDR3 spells CASIDTDRSYSYGYTF. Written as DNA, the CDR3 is TGTGCCAGTATTGACACCGACAGGTCTTACAGCTATGGCTACACCTTC.

CDR3 coding DNA: TGTGCCAGCAGTTTTATCGGACAAGTCAATGAGCAGTTCTTC. Its translation is CASSFIGQVNEQFF. The chain carries TRBV6-2 or TRBV6-3 and TRBJ2-1, with D tentatively TRBD1 (5 bases). From germline, CDR1 is MNHEY and CDR2 SVGEGT. The CDR3 has 14 amino acids. V was clipped by 4 bases and J by 6 bases, with 13 bases between them.

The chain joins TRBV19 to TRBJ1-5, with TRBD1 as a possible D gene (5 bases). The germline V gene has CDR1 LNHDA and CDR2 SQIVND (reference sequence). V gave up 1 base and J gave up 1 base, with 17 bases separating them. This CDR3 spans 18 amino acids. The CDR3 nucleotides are TGTGCCAGTAGTATAGGTAGGGGCGCCTCCCCAAGCAATCAGCCCCAGCATTTT. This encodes CASSIGRGASPSNQPQHF.

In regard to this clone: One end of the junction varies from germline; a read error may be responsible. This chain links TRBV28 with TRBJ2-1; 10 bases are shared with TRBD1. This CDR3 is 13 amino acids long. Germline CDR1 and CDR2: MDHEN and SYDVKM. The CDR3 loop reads CASSSGTGVRQLF. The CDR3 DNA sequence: TGTGCCAGCAGTTCAGGGACAGGGGTCCGTCAGCTCTTC.

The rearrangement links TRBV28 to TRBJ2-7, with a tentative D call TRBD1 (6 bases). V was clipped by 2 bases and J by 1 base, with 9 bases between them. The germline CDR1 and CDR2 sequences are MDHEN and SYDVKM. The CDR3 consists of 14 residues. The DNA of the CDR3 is TGTGCCAGCAGTTTAGTAGGGGGATCCTACGAGCAGTACTTC. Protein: CASSLVGGSYEQYF.

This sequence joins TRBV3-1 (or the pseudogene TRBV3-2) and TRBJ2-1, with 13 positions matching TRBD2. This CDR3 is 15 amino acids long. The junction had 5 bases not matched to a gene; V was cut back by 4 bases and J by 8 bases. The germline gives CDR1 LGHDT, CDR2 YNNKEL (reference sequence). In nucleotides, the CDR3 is TGTGCCAGCAGCCCCCTGGGACTAGCGGGGTATGAGCAGTTCTTC. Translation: CASSPLGLAGYEQFF.

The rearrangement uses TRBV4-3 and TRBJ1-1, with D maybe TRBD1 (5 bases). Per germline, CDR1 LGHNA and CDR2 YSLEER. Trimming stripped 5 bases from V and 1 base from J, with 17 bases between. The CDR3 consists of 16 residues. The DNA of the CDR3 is TGCGCCAGCAGCTCCCCCGCCAGGCAGGGGAACACTGAAGCTTTCTTT. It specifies CASSSPARQGNTEAFF.